This T cell receptor (beta chain) comes out of a study of cytomegalovirus exposure and HLA in healthy donors. The study's findings and limits: Later analysis identified a missense DCLRE1C variant that was linked to TCR beta V- and J-gene trimming. Upon later analysis, HLA-associated TCR beta chains proved more clonally expanded than other, equally common chains. Follow-up analysis seemed to connect common viral pathogens with several of the most significant clusters identified.

This clone was seen a handful of times. What it recognizes is unknown. V lost 7 bases and J lost 4, with 13 bases in between. There are 14 residues in the CDR3. The germline CDR1 and CDR2 sequences are MNHNS and SASEGT. PCR amplification relied on 60 Vbeta primers (plus 13 Jbeta primers). TCRdb's copy holds only in-frame clones and misses some; the assay was immunoSEQ multiplex PCR. The table lists under 200,000 clones, about 13% of them singletons. V and J are TRBV6-1 and TRBJ1-4; tentatively, D is TRBD1 (5 bases). Sequencing was carried out using PBMCs. The sequence was collected from a man in his fifties or sixties in good health and CMV-seropositive. The CDR3 bases are TGTGCCAGCATAGTTAGGGGTCTTAATGAAAAACTGTTTTTT. It yields the protein CASIVRGLNEKLFF.